Detailed here is one TCR beta chain. Its antigen specificity is not known. Base quality data are lacking; no much larger clone is found one base away. From the cysteine up to the phenylalanine, the CDR3 has a length of 10 residues. Only the CDR3 part of the read is kept: 30 bases, read in frame from the first base. The germline V gene sets CDR1 to SQVTM and CDR2 to ANQGSEA. The trim is 4 bases for V and 3 bases for J, with a gap of 3 bases between the germline ends. Libraries were prepared through the immunoSEQ multiplex PCR assay. The multiplex PCR relied on a mix of 60 forward primers for TCR Vbeta segments and 13 reverse primers for TCR Jbeta segments. The CDR3 region of rearranged TCR beta genes was amplified from genomic DNA by a multiplex PCR assay. Amplified TCR beta libraries were sequenced as 87-base-pair reads on the Illumina HiSeq System. As for the authors' bioinformatics: A later analysis counted 75 million to 100 million unique TCR beta chains across the roughly 700 repertoires, and around 9.9 million of these chains were shared by at least two donors. To remove PCR and sequencing errors, raw reads were error-corrected and collapsed into unique sequences using a nearest-neighbor algorithm that merged closely related sequences. CDR3 sequences were aligned to IMGT reference sequences to assign V, D and J gene segments. For a sequence to be retained, a match of at least six nucleotides to both a V gene segment and a J gene segment was required. Rearrangements were called productive when the CDR3 lacked stop codons and stayed in frame with V and J; all others were non-productive. CDR3 was defined by IMGT convention, running from the second conserved V-encoded cysteine to the conserved J-encoded phenylalanine. The earlier analysis of about 640 of the donors excluded any sequence lacking an unambiguous match to a single V gene segment. An earlier analysis of under 750 of the donors called V segments functional above 56.7% productive rearrangements and segregating when the between-donor standard deviation exceeded 5%. A statistical classification framework was developed to diagnose cytomegalovirus status using the catalog of TCR beta chain sequences. V and J gene assignment, in a later analysis, came from comparing TCR nucleotide sequences with IMGT/GENE-DB human TR gene sequences. In a later analysis, CDR3 sequences and most-parsimonious VDJ recombination scenarios were assigned using the TCRdist pipeline. In a later analysis, every TCR beta chain was defined by the combination of its CDR3 amino acid sequence and its V-gene family, and reads without a unique V-gene family were dropped. As a way to deal with suspected cross-contamination and a sequencing artifact, a later analysis dropped roughly 620 nucleotide sequences that were highly shared and had low generation probability. For each public chain, a later analysis derived a clonal expansion index from normalized ranks of inferred template counts within each repertoire. In a later analysis, generation probabilities were computed using a VDJ recombination model fitted to out-of-frame rearrangements, and the results were checked against IGoR. A later analysis scored TCR-TCR, TCR-HLA and TCR-CMV co-occurrence with hypergeometric tests, applying a repertoire-size bias correction to TCR pairs. A later analysis estimated false discovery rates by permuting HLA or CMV assignments 20 times. In a later analysis, co-occurring TCRs were grouped using DBSCAN, and TCRdist sequence similarity was added for clustering within HLA-allele-positive subsets. Repertoires with fewer than 30,000 or more than 120,000 public chains, plus five repertoires with anomalous nucleotide sharing, were excluded from co-occurrence clustering. Sourced from immuneACCESS, this table was stored by TCRdb with only in-frame sequences that have V and J called. A share of the clones is absent; for the studies checked, an unresolved V gene accounts for under half, and the remainder has no known explanation. V, J and clone size were drawn from that table, and D and trimming were deduced from the DNA. This sample has around 200,000 clones in its table, and 65% to 90% of those were observed once. The ten top clones hold around 0.34% of the sample.

In total, fewer than 750 healthy bone marrow donors made up the cohort. At the time of sampling, every cohort member was nominally healthy, though immune exposures that went unrecorded were likely present. The donor was CMV seronegative and was included in the group of 352 seronegative cohort members. A peripheral blood sample was provided by each donor, and peripheral blood mononuclear cells were used for TCR beta sequencing. The Qiagen DNeasy Blood Extraction Kit was used to extract genomic DNA from the blood cell samples. These data are taken from a study of cytomegalovirus exposure and HLA in healthy donors (dated by TCRdb to about 2017). The study in broad terms: According to an earlier analysis of several hundred of the donors, about 179 million T cells yielded 117 million unique TCR beta sequences and about 300 Gb of sequence data. Approximately 330 gigabases of sequencing data and around 80 million unique TCR sequences made up an early release that covered approximately 620 HLA-typed donors. Among the roughly 400 genotyped donors, around 81% belonged to the genetic ancestry cluster associated with self-reported Caucasian donors. The study aimed to test whether cataloging public T cell receptors could reveal signatures of past pathogen exposure. Using immunosequencing, the study profiled T cell repertoires from 666 subjects and related those repertoires to cytomegalovirus serostatus. In addition to the first cohort of 666 subjects, a separate validation cohort of 120 different subjects was used. To predict cytomegalovirus infection status, the study combined high-throughput TCR immunosequencing, statistical association of individual TCRs with disease status, and machine learning. A later analysis re-analyzed previously published TCR beta repertoires from approximately 670 donors and added high-resolution HLA genotyping to study TCR occurrence patterns. Rather than drawing on any new phenotypic data, the later analysis identified candidate immune exposures from TCR beta sequences and the way those sequences occurred across donors. An earlier analysis of 587 of the donors applied high-throughput TCR beta sequencing to assess whether each TCR beta V gene segment acted as functional or pseudogenic. Donor age, sex, ethnicity and CMV serostatus were collected together with the repertoire data. In a later genetic analysis, genome-wide SNP genotypes for about three fifths of the roughly 670 donors were used, and that subset was treated as a discovery cohort. All discovery cohort repertoires had been generated on a single sequencing platform. HLA typing included class I and class II loci at four-digit resolution. Typing coverage differed by locus: A, B, C, DRB1 and DQB1 were typed in about 629-640 donors, DQA1 in 500 to 550, DPA1 in 600 to 610, and DPB1 in 450 to 490. Four to six DR-DQ haplotypes were handled as single units for association and clustering, since linkage in the cohort was strong. Across 300 to 500 genotyped donors of the cohort, an average of approximately 240,000 unique TCR beta nucleotide sequences per donor were sequenced, and around 20% of those sequences were non-productive. Broad study findings and their caveats: The only immune exposure information available for the cohort was CMV serostatus. Correlated functional status among segregating V segments might be attributable to linkage disequilibrium, but an unknown experimental factor could not be ruled out. In a later analysis, most CMV-associated TCR beta chains were found to appear HLA-restricted, with HLA associations seemingly driven largely by CMV exposure. In both the original and validation cohorts, the classifier was reported to diagnose cytomegalovirus status with high specificity and sensitivity. A cluster of highly shared sequence variants was judged likely to be a technical artifact of the sequencing pipeline. In a later analysis, HLA-associated TCR beta chains were found to be more clonally expanded and to have lower generation probabilities than equally common non-associated chains. According to a later genetic analysis, donors in an Asian-associated ancestry cluster had fewer N-insertions in productive TCRs than the approximately 700-donor mean. According to a later analysis, parvovirus B19, influenza, CMV and Epstein-Barr virus appeared linked to several top co-occurrence clusters. In the study, roughly 160 TCR beta chains were listed as associated with cytomegalovirus. A few of the identified cytomegalovirus-associated TCR beta chains were confirmed in vitro to be specific for cytomegalovirus antigens. Presence/absence analyses assumed roughly uniform sequencing depth across donors, an assumption that may not hold. A further reported finding was that TCR beta sequences accurately predicted the HLA-A and HLA-B alleles for most subjects in the first cohort. A later analysis found that TCR association rates varied across HLA loci, with DRB1 alleles showing the most associated TCRs and HLA-C alleles the fewest. In a later analysis, some 18,000 TCR beta sequences were associated with specific HLA alleles at a false discovery rate of 0.05. In an earlier analysis of 450 to 750 of the donors, most TCR beta V segments appeared in productive rearrangements about 87% or about 30% of the time, broadly matching IMGT annotations. Most TCR sequences were seen in very few donors, while some public TCRs were found in many individuals. When HLA alleles, especially DR and DQ, strongly co-occurred, attributing TCR associations to individual alleles was difficult. Only TCR beta chains were sequenced in this cohort, and the absence of alpha or paired-chain data limited detectable features. Some IMGT-functional V segments, including TRBV6-2 and TRBV6-3, could not be told apart with the 87-base-pair reads, so those segments were excluded. The authors suggested that the approach could potentially be extended to other disease states and immunological phenotypes. Because counts were too low, 15 to 20 rarely observed V segments, including chromosome 9 orphons, were excluded from the earlier analysis of fewer than 650 of the donors. Because HLA typing was missing for some donors at each locus, association tests included only the typed subset. An association between a missense DCLRE1C variant and V-gene and J-gene trimming of TCR beta chains was found in a later genetic analysis and replicated in an independent cohort.

The rearranged chain carries TRBV29-1 and TRBJ1-1; the D segment cannot be called with confidence. This receptor was taken from a woman in her 30s in good health and CMV-seronegative. The specimen sequenced was PBMCs. This receptor has the CDR3 CSVADTEAFF. In nucleotides, the sequence is TGCAGCGTTGCCGACACTGAAGCTTTCTTT. The entire variable domain, with the stretches around the CDR3 drawn from the reference TRBV29-1 and TRBJ1-1 proteins, is SAVISQKPSRDICQRGTSLTIQCQVDSQVTMMFWYRQQPGQSLTLIATANQGSEATYESGFVIDKFPISRPNLTFSTLTVSNMSPEDSSIYLCSVADTEAFFGQGTRLTVV.